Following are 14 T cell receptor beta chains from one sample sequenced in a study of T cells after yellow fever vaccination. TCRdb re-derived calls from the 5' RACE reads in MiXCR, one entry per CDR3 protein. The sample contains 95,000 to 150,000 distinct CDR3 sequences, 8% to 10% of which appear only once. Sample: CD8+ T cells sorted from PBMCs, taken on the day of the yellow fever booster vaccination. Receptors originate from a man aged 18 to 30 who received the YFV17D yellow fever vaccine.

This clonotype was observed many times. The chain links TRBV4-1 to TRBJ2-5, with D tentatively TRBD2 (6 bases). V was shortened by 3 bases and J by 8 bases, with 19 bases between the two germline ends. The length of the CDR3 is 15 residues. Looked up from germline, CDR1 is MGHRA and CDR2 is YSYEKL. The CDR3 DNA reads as TGCGCCAGCAGCCACGGGACTGGACCGGGTTTCACCCAGTACTTC. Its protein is CASSHGTGPGFTQYF.

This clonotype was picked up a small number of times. In nucleotides, the CDR3 is TGTGCCATCAGTGACCATGACCTGAACACTGAAGCTTTCTTT. Protein: CAISDHDLNTEAFF. The chain combines TRBV10-3 with TRBJ1-1, with unresolved D. Trimming stripped 3 bases from V and 0 bases from J, with 8 bases between. The CDR3 runs to 14 residues. The germline gives CDR1 ENHRY, CDR2 SYGVKD.

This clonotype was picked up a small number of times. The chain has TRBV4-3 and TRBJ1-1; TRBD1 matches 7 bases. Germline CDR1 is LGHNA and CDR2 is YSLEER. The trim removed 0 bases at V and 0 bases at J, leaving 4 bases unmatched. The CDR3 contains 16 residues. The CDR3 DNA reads TGCGCCAGCAGCCAAGATAGGGACAGCCTGAACACTGAAGCTTTCTTT. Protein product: CASSQDRDSLNTEAFF.

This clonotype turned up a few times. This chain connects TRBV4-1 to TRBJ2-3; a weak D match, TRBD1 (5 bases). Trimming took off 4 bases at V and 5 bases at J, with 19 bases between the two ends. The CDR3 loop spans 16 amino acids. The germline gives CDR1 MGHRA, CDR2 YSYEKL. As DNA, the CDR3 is TGCGCCAGCAGCCTCCTGGAGTGGAGCAGGGAAGATACGCAGTATTTT. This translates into CASSLLEWSREDTQYF.

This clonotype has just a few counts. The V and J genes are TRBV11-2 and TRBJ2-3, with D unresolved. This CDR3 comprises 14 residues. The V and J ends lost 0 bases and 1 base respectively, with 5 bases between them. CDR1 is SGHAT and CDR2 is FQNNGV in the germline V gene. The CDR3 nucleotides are TGTGCCAGCAGCTTAGAAACGGGCACAGATACGCAGTATTTT. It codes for CASSLETGTDTQYF.

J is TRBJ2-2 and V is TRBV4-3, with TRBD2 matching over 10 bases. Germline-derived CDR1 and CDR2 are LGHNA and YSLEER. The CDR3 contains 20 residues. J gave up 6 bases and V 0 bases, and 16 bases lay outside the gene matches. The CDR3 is CASSQDLWGSGGARAGELFF. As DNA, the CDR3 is TGCGCCAGCAGCCAAGATCTCTGGGGGAGCGGGGGGGCCAGAGCCGGGGAGCTGTTTTTT.

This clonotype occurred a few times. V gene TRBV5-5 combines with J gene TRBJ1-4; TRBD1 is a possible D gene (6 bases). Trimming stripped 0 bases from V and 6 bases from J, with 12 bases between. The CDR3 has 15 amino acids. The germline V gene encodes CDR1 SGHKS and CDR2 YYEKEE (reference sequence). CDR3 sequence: CASSLGRGVDEKLFF. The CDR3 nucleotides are TGTGCCAGCAGCTTGGGGAGGGGGGTCGATGAAAAACTGTTTTTT. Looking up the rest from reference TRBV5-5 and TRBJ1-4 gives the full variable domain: DAGVTQSPTHLIKTRGQQVTLRCSPISGHKSVSWYQQVLGQGPQFIFQYYEKEERGRGNFPDRFSARQFPNYSSELNVNALLLGDSALYLCASSLGRGVDEKLFFGSGTQLSVL.

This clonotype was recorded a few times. The DNA for the CDR3 is TGTGCCAGCAGCCTGGCGGGATCCAATACGCAGTATTTT. Its translation: CASSLAGSNTQYF. This rearrangement joins TRBV6-2 or TRBV6-3 to TRBJ2-3; D perhaps matches TRBD2 (6 bases). Trimming stripped 6 bases from V and 7 bases from J, with 14 bases between. This CDR3 spans 13 amino acids. Germline V gene sequence: CDR1 MNHEY, CDR2 SVGEGT.

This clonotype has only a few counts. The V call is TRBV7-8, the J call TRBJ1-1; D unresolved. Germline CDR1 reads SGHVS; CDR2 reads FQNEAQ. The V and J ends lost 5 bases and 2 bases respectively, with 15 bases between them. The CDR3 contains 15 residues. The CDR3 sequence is CASSPGWEGNTEAFF. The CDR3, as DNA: TGTGCCAGCAGCCCCGGGTGGGAGGGTAACACTGAAGCTTTCTTT.

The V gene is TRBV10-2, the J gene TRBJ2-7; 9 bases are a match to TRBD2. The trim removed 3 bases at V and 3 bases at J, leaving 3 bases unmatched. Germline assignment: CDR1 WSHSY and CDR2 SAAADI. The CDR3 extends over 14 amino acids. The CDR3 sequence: CASSDSGGVYEQYF. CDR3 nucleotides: TGCGCCAGCAGTGATAGCGGGGGCGTCTACGAGCAGTACTTC.

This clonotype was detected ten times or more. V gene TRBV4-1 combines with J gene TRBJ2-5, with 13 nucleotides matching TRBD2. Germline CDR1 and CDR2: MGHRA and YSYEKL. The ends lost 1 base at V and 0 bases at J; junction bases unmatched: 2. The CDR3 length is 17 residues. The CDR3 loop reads CASSQGGTSGDQETQYF. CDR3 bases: TGCGCCAGCAGCCAAGGCGGGACTAGCGGGGACCAAGAGACCCAGTACTTC.

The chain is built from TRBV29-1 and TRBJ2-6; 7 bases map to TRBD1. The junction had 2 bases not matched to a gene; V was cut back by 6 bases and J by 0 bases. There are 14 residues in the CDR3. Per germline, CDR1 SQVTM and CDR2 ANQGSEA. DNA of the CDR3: TGCAGCGTCTACAGGGGCTCTGGGGCCAACGTCCTGACTTTC. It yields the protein CSVYRGSGANVLTF.

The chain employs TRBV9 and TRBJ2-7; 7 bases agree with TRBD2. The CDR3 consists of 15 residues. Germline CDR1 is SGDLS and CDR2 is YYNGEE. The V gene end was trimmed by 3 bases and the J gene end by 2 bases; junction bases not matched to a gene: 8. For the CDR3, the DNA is TGTGCCAGCAGCGCAGGGCGGACTAGGGCCTACGAGCAGTACTTC. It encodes CASSAGRTRAYEQYF.

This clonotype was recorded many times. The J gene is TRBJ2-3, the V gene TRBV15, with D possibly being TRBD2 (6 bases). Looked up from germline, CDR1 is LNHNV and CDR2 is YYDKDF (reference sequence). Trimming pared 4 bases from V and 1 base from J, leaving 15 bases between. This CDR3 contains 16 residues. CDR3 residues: CATSKAGMDGTDTQYF. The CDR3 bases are TGTGCCACCAGCAAAGCGGGCATGGACGGCACAGATACGCAGTATTTT.